Following are 18 T cell receptor beta chains from one sample sequenced in a study of blood T cell repertoires in COVID-19. The table came from immunoSEQ multiplex PCR; TCRdb's copy has only in-frame clones and leaves some out. The repertoire includes about 250,000 clones, about 88% of them detected once, and about 2.1% sits in the top ten. The sequencing input was peripheral blood. All receptors derive from a woman aged 40 to 50 who had recovered from COVID-19.

This sequence joins TRBV12-5 and TRBJ1-3, with no clear D. CDR1 is LGHNT and CDR2 is FRNRAP in the germline V gene. Trimming pared 0 bases from V and 12 bases from J, leaving 6 bases between. CDR3 length: 11 residues. In DNA, the CDR3 is TGTGCTAGTGGTTTGGTACAAGACATATATTTT. This encodes CASGLVQDIYF.

This clone came up a few times. J is TRBJ1-3 and V is TRBV4-1; unclear D gene. Germline V gene sequence: CDR1 MGHRA, CDR2 YSYEKL. This CDR3 comprises 15 residues. Trimming left V 6 bases short and J 1 base short, with 13 bases between. The CDR3 reads CASRPGAGSGNTIYF. The CDR3 coding sequence is TGCGCCAGCAGGCCGGGAGCAGGATCTGGAAACACCATATATTTT.

This clone was observed once. The V gene is TRBV7-9, the J gene TRBJ2-1, with 11 bases matching TRBD2. The germline V gene encodes CDR1 SEHNR and CDR2 FQNEAQ (reference sequence). Trimming cost V 4 bases and J 10 bases; bases outside gene matches: 6. This CDR3 has 14 residues. CDR3 nucleotides: TGTGCCAGCAGCTATCTAGCGGGGGGAGGGGAGCAGTTCTTC. Its translation: CASSYLAGGGEQFF.

Worth noting for this clone: The same CDR3 can be traced to other DNA sequences in this sample. This rearrangement joins TRBV27 to TRBJ1-2; D unclear. The V gene lost 3 bases and the J gene lost 3 bases, with 8 bases spanning the gap. CDR1 and CDR2 (germline): MNHEY, SMNVEV (reference sequence). The CDR3 sequence is 13 residues long. CDR3 loop: CASSFGGDYGYTF. The DNA of the CDR3 is TGTGCCAGCAGTTTCGGCGGGGACTATGGCTACACCTTC.

The CDR3 DNA follows: TGTGCCAGTAACGCAGGGCATTTAAATCAGCCCCAGCATTTT. Protein: CASNAGHLNQPQHF. The V call is TRBV19, the J call TRBJ1-5; possible D gene TRBD1, 5 bases. The V gene lost 7 bases and the J gene lost 4 bases, with 14 bases spanning the gap. CDR3 length: 14 residues. Per the germline V gene, CDR1 is LNHDA and CDR2 is SQIVND (reference sequence).

This clone was observed a single time. This chain uses TRBV5-1 with TRBJ2-4, with 12 bases fitting TRBD2. The V segment lost 1 base and the J segment 9 bases; nucleotides outside the gene matches: 5. The CDR3 loop spans 15 amino acids. The germline V gene has CDR1 SGHRS and CDR2 YFSETQ. CDR3 sequence: CASSLLAGGQGIQYF. The CDR3 nucleotides read TGCGCCAGCAGCTTGCTAGCGGGGGGGCAAGGCATTCAGTACTTC.

The chain is built from TRBV6-5 and TRBJ1-2; perhaps TRBD1 as D (6 bases). The CDR3 length is 13 residues. CDR1 and CDR2 from the germline V gene are MNHEY and SVGAGI. CDR3 in DNA: TGTGCAAGCGGGGAGGGGGTCAAGTATGGCTACACCTTC. It specifies CASGEGVKYGYTF.

V is TRBV5-5 and J is TRBJ2-7; 9 positions agree with TRBD1. Trimming at V came to 4 bases and at J to 3 bases, leaving 5 bases not matched to a gene. CDR1 and CDR2 from the germline V gene are SGHKS and YYEKEE (reference sequence). The CDR3 sequence is 14 residues long. The CDR3 DNA follows: TGTGCCAGCAGCGGAGGGACAGGGAACTACGAGCAGTACTTC. Residues: CASSGGTGNYEQYF.

The V and J genes are TRBV6-6 and TRBJ1-6, with a weak D call TRBD1 (6 bases). This CDR3 region has 16 residues. Trimming removed 7 bases from V and 7 bases from J, with 20 bases in between. Per germline, CDR1 MNHNY and CDR2 SVGAGI (reference sequence). In nucleotides, the CDR3 is TGTGCCAGCACGGGCTCTGTTACAGGGCGGAATTCACCCCTCCACTTT. Its translation: CASTGSVTGRNSPLHF.

The CDR3 sequence is CASSVVGSLSGANVLTF. CDR3 sequence (DNA): TGTGCCAGCAGCGTAGTGGGCAGCCTCTCTGGGGCCAACGTCCTGACTTTC. V usage is TRBV9 and J usage is TRBJ2-6; D gene uncertain. This CDR3 spans 17 amino acids. V lost 0 bases and J 0 bases, leaving 10 bases between the germline ends. From germline, CDR1 is SGDLS and CDR2 YYNGEE.

This clone appeared a single time. V is TRBV30 and J is TRBJ1-1; no clear D gene. V lost 8 bases and J lost 1, with 11 bases in between. Germline-derived CDR1 and CDR2 are GTSNPN and SVGIG (reference sequence). CDR3 size: 12 residues. The CDR3 loop reads CARKRGNTEAFF. CDR3 coding DNA: TGTGCCCGGAAACGCGGGAACACTGAAGCTTTCTTT. Combining the CDR3 with reference TRBV30 and TRBJ1-1 gives the whole variable domain SQTIHQWPATLVQPVGSPLSLECTVEGTSNPNLYWYRQAAGRGLQLLFYSVGIGQISSEVPQNLSASRPQDRQFILSSKKLLLSDSGFYLCARKRGNTEAFFGQGTRLTVV.

The CDR3 reads CASGLMSTSTDTQYF. The CDR3 nucleotides are TGTGCTAGTGGTTTGATGTCAACTAGCACAGATACGCAGTATTTT. This rearrangement joins TRBV12-5 to TRBJ2-3; no clear D. The germline CDR1 and CDR2 sequences are LGHNT and FRNRAP. V was shortened by 2 bases and J by 0 bases, with 9 bases between the two germline ends. The CDR3 covers 15 residues.

This clone was found a few times. This chain joins TRBV9 and TRBJ1-4; D is ambiguous. Germline V gene lookup returns CDR1 SGDLS and CDR2 YYNGEE. This CDR3 comprises 14 residues. V lost 5 bases to trimming and J lost 3 bases, with 11 bases between them. The CDR3 loop is CASSATGSNEKLFF. The CDR3 coding sequence is TGTGCCAGCAGTGCAACGGGGTCTAATGAAAAACTGTTTTTT.

V gene TRBV4-3 combines with J gene TRBJ2-2; the match to TRBD2 covers 9 bases. The junction had 2 bases not matched to a gene; V was cut back by 1 base and J by 2 bases. This CDR3 has 16 residues. Germline values: CDR1 LGHNA, CDR2 YSLEER. The DNA for the CDR3 is TGCGCCAGCAGCCAAGCTAGCGGGGTTAACACCGGGGAGCTGTTTTTT. The encoded protein is CASSQASGVNTGELFF.

V and J are TRBV27 and TRBJ2-1; 12 bases agree with TRBD2. The V gene's germline CDR1 is MNHEY and CDR2 SMNVEV (reference sequence). This CDR3 has 18 amino acids. Trimming removed 0 bases from V and 2 bases from J; junction bases left unmatched: 5. CDR3 DNA sequence: TGTGCCAGCAGTTTATCCGGACTAGCGGGAATCACCTACAATGAGCAGTTCTTC. It is translated as CASSLSGLAGITYNEQFF.

The rearrangement links TRBV30 to TRBJ2-1; D is perhaps TRBD2 (5 bases). The V end lost 3 bases, the J end lost 9 bases, and 21 bases lay between the germline ends. The germline gives CDR1 GTSNPN, CDR2 SVGIG (reference sequence). This CDR3 is 15 amino acids long. The CDR3 spells CAWSAVRGEQSEQFF. The CDR3 region has the DNA TGTGCCTGGAGCGCAGTTCGGGGAGAACAGAGTGAGCAGTTCTTC.

The chain combines TRBV19 with TRBJ2-1; 7 positions agree with TRBD2. Trimming took 8 bases from V and 0 from J; bases not matched to a gene: 10. Germline values: CDR1 LNHDA, CDR2 SQIVND (reference sequence). The CDR3 is 16 residues long. CDR3 residues: CASSTRGGSSYNEQFF. CDR3 nucleotide sequence: TGTGCCAGTTCAACACGCGGGGGAAGCTCCTACAATGAGCAGTTCTTC.

The chain links TRBV25-1 to TRBJ1-6; TRBD1 aligns across 7 bases. The trim removed 1 base at V and 9 bases at J, leaving 6 bases unmatched. The length of the CDR3 is 15 residues. CDR1 is MGHDK, CDR2 SYGVNS, per germline. The CDR3 DNA reads TGTGCCAGCAGTGAATTTGGGACAGACACTTCACCCCTCCACTTT. This codes for CASSEFGTDTSPLHF.